A single TCR beta chain is shown here with its context. The record originates from a study of T cell changes during pregnancy in multiple sclerosis. The data were produced by immunoSEQ multiplex PCR, yet TCRdb's version contains in-frame clones alone and is incomplete. The repertoire holds 35,000 to 45,000 clones, with 87% as singletons. The TCR comes from a female donor with multiple sclerosis, enrolled in a pregnancy study. The starting material was CD4+ T cells from peripheral blood mononuclear cells, obtained after pregnancy.

The CDR3 coding sequence is TGTGCCAGCAGCCGACAGGGACGGGATTCACCCCTCCACTTT. Protein: CASSRQGRDSPLHF. The V gene is TRBV11-2, the J gene TRBJ1-6; 7 nucleotides match TRBD1. The CDR3 spans 14 residues. V shed 5 bases and J 8 bases; nucleotides not matched to a gene: 6. CDR1 is SGHAT and CDR2 is FQNNGV in the germline V gene.